This paragraph covers one TCR beta chain sequence. It has no known antigen specificity. Base qualities were left out, and no much larger clone turns up one base away. For peripheral blood mononuclear cells, total RNA was isolated with TRIzol reagent and then purified using the RNeasy kit. OD 260/280 ratios above 1.9 and RNA integrity numbers above 6.5 were observed for all RNA. The sample originates from a study of tumor-infiltrating lymphocytes in glioblastoma multiforme (dated by TCRdb to the late 2010s). Regarding the complete study: To find out whether intratumoral genomic heterogeneity fosters TIL diversity, the study jointly investigated somatic mutations, TIL diversity and immune response activity. Study-wide findings and limitations: Generalizability is limited because the TCR and somatic mutation analysis included only one glioblastoma patient. T cells were not sorted into functional subsets, and such sorting was noted by the authors as a future improvement. Clone frequencies may be distorted by RNA-based TCR sequencing because unequal numbers of TCR transcripts are carried by T cells.

V has 1 base trimmed and J has 3 bases trimmed; junction bases matching no gene number 3. According to the germline V gene, CDR1 reads SGHRS and CDR2 reads YFSETQ. Taken from cysteine to phenylalanine, the CDR3 has 15 residues. This entry keeps only the CDR3 DNA: 45 bases, framed from base 1. TCRB libraries were built from RNA via three nested multiplex PCR rounds using a modified ARM-PCR protocol with multiple V-beta primers and a C-beta primer. Starting from roughly 0.5 ug of total RNA, TCRB-specific cDNA was synthesized using ProtoScript II Reverse Transcriptase and a C-beta primer. The description of the TCRB libraries did not mention any unique molecular identifiers. The third PCR added barcodes and adapters over around 25 cycles with Deep VentR (exo-) polymerase, followed by gel purification of 250-500 bp bands. TCRB libraries were sequenced on an Illumina HiSeq 2500 with 250 bp paired-end reads. The paper's processing steps were these. Reads were cleaned with Trimmomatic, merged with FLASH, assigned V, D and J segments with MiGEC, and analyzed with VDJtools. The Shannon-Wiener diversity index, calculated using VDJtools, was used to quantify repertoire diversity. TCRdb reworked the public reads: Q25 trimming with fastp, MiXCR clone assembly, productive beta chains retained. Rows matching on CDR3 protein sequence are summarized as one entry with the most common DNA and genes. These V and J calls originate from TCRdb's pipeline instead of the authors' own analysis. Across this sample there are 15,000 to 25,000 distinct CDR3 sequences, with about two thirds seen only once. The ten largest make up roughly 18% of the sample.

This chain is built from TRBV5-1 and TRBJ2-1, with TRBD1 matching 8 junction bases. The sequencing sample was made of peripheral blood. This clonotype originated in a male donor with glioblastoma. The CDR3 corresponds to CASSLWTGLYNEQFF. The DNA sequence follows: TGCGCCAGCAGCTTGTGGACAGGGCTCTACAATGAGCAGTTCTTC.